This entry is about one TCR beta chain. The antigen it binds to is not known. Within one base of it there is no much larger clone, and no base qualities were kept. V drops 1 base and J drops 4 bases, leaving 22 bases in between. Reading from cysteine to phenylalanine, the CDR3 counts 18 amino acids. The only DNA kept is the CDR3, 54 bases in frame from the first base. The CDR1 and CDR2 encoded by the germline V gene are MDHEN and SYDVKM. This sample was included in a study of blood T cell repertoires in COVID-19 (TCRdb year 2020). With respect to the entire study: Samples from collaborators originated in the United States, Italy and Spain and spanned both the acute and convalescent phases of COVID-19. Where available, HLA class I and class II types were obtained from metadata supplied by the sample provider rather than from assay-based typing. A de-identified subject ID, COVID-19 status, age in years and sex were almost always included in the sample metadata. Samples came from the ongoing ImmuneRACE study (first 160 participants) plus 1,254 subjects from 6 global collaborators. The material from the prospective study consisted of cDNA or gDNA derived from T cells, B-cell-depleted T cells, or PBMCs. Deeply sampled blood TCRbeta repertoires from subjects exposed to, actively infected with, or recovered from COVID-19 were included in the dataset. A freely available public database, intended as a resource for researchers studying the immune response to SARS-CoV-2, is where the repertoires were released. Overall results and qualifications from the work: Clinical and demographic metadata were provided uncurated, with the amount varying by source and participant.

The immunoSEQ Assay, a bias-controlled multiplex PCR, was used to amplify TCRbeta CDR3 regions from genomic DNA. The authors' analysis ran thus. The number of nucleated cells in each sample was estimated from the amplification of reference gene primers within the assay. Sequence reads were collapsed and filtered to measure the absolute abundance of every unique TCRbeta CDR3 rearrangement. For each sample, productive Simpson clonality was calculated by taking the square root of Simpson's diversity index across productive rearrangements. Entries here come from immuneACCESS through TCRdb and include only in-frame sequences with V and J called. Some clones fail to appear in such tables; in the studies checked, an unresolved V gene covers under half of the shortfall, and the cause of the remainder is unknown. Clonal size and the V and J genes are those of that table, whereas D and trimming came from the DNA. The sample table lists some 130,000 clones, more than 75% of them with a count of one. Approximately 10% of the sample belongs to the ten largest clones.

At one collaborating source in Seattle, patients were enrolled during active infection and were followed longitudinally through the course of disease. Collaborating institutions collected whole blood in K2EDTA tubes following their own protocols. For TCRbeta analysis, collaborator samples were shipped as frozen whole blood, as isolated PBMCs, or as DNA extracted from either sample type. Source material: peripheral blood. The chain uses TRBV28 and TRBJ1-2; a weak D assignment points to TRBD1 (5 bases agree). The sequence was obtained from a woman aged 70-85 years with COVID-19, enrolled during active disease. The bases are TGTGCCAGCAGTTTATACGGGCGGGACGAGTACCTAGGCTATGGCTACACCTTC. Its product reads: CASSLYGRDEYLGYGYTF.